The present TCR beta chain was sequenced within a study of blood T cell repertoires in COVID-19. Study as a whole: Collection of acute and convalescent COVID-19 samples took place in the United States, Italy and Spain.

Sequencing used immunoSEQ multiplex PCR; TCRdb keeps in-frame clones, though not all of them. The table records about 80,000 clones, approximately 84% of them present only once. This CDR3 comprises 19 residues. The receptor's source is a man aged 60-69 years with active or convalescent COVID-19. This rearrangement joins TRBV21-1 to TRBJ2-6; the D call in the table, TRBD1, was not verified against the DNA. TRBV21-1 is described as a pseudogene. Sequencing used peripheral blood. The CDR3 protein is CASSKINGTGGSGANVLTF. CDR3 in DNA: TGTGCCAGCAGCAAAATCAACGGGACAGGGGGTTCTGGGGCCAACGTCCTGACTTTC.